Each of the 15 T cell receptor beta chains below was sequenced from the same sample in a study of OX40 agonist ivuxolimab in advanced cancers. TCRdb's copy holds only in-frame clones and misses some; the assay was immunoSEQ multiplex PCR. The sample yields 50,000 to 75,000 clones, roughly 89% seen once. This sample comprised CD4+ or CD8+ T cells sorted from blood, obtained in a trial of the OX40 agonist ivuxolimab. These receptors came from an adult with an advanced solid tumor such as melanoma, head and neck, liver or kidney cancer.

The chain is built from TRBV19 and TRBJ1-1; D is unresolved. CDR1 is LNHDA and CDR2 is SQIVND in the germline V gene (reference sequence). The CDR3 is made up of 14 amino acids. The V and J ends lost 7 bases and 0 bases respectively, with 12 bases between them. CDR3 coding DNA: TGTGCCAGTACGGGAGGTTCAATGAACACTGAAGCTTTCTTT. It codes for CASTGGSMNTEAFF.

The rearrangement joins TRBV4-2 to TRBJ2-1, with D tentatively TRBD1 (6 bases). From germline, CDR1 is LGHNA and CDR2 YNFKEQ. Trimming removed 1 base from V and 3 bases from J, with 7 bases in between. This CDR3 is built from 14 residues. The DNA of the CDR3 is TGTGCCAGCAGCCAAGCGACAGGCTACAATGAGCAGTTCTTC. It translates to CASSQATGYNEQFF.

This clone was picked up one time. The CDR3 sequence is CASRGRGTDEQYF. The CDR3 nucleotides read TGTGCCAGCAGGGGGCGAGGGACGGACGAGCAGTACTTC. J is TRBJ2-7 and V is TRBV5-6; tentatively, D is TRBD1 or TRBD2 (5 bases each). The V end lost 5 bases, the J end lost 5 bases, and 14 bases lay between the germline ends. CDR1 SGHDT and CDR2 YYEEEE come from the germline V gene. This CDR3 comprises 13 residues.

V usage is TRBV6-1 and J usage is TRBJ1-1; 9 bases align to TRBD1. The CDR3 has 17 residues. Germline loops: CDR1 MNHNS, CDR2 SASEGT. J lost 4 bases, V lost 2 bases, and 11 bases had no gene match. The CDR3 DNA reads TGTGCCAGCAGTGAATATGGTTTTGGGGACAGGGTCACTGAAGCTTTCTTT. The encoded protein is CASSEYGFGDRVTEAFF.

V gene TRBV7-9 combines with J gene TRBJ2-1; TRBD2 matches 9 bases. V trimming: 5 bases; J trimming: 1 base; junction bases outside the gene matches: 12. From germline, CDR1 is SEHNR and CDR2 FQNEAQ (reference sequence). The CDR3 loop spans 18 amino acids. As DNA, the CDR3 is TGTGCCAGCAGCATCCTAGCGGGACCTCCTAGGTCCTACAATGAGCAGTTCTTC. Residues: CASSILAGPPRSYNEQFF.

This clone was detected a few times. The rearrangement uses TRBV2 and TRBJ2-7; 8 nucleotides line up with TRBD1. The CDR3 loop spans 15 amino acids. Germline V gene lookup returns CDR1 SNHLY and CDR2 FYNNEI. V was pared by 2 bases and J by 3 bases, with 6 bases of the junction left unmatched. The CDR3 DNA reads as TGTGCCAGCAGTGAATCGGCAGGGGGCAGCTACGAGCAGTACTTC. Translating it yields CASSESAGGSYEQYF. Full variable domain (outside the CDR3, taken from reference TRBV2 and TRBJ2-7): EPEVTQTPSHQVTQMGQEVILRCVPISNHLYFYWYRQILGQKVEFLVSFYNNEISEKSEIFDDQFSVERPDGSNFTLKIRSTKLEDSAMYFCASSESAGGSYEQYFGPGTRLTVT.

The J gene is TRBJ2-5, the V gene TRBV10-3; D call uncertain. CDR1 is ENHRY, CDR2 SYGVKD, per germline. Trimming cost V 0 bases and J 1 base, with 9 bases left between them. The CDR3 covers 15 residues. CDR3: CAISESGVGQETQYF. The CDR3 nucleotides are TGTGCCATCAGTGAGTCGGGTGTGGGCCAAGAGACCCAGTACTTC.

This chain connects TRBV30 to TRBJ1-5, with TRBD1 as a possible D gene (6 bases). Trimming stripped 2 bases from V and 0 bases from J, with 14 bases between. Looked up from germline, CDR1 is GTSNPN and CDR2 is SVGIG (reference sequence). CDR3 size: 16 residues. CDR3: CAWSPPRGYSNQPQHF. CDR3 nucleotide sequence: TGTGCCTGGAGTCCCCCCAGGGGTTATAGCAATCAGCCCCAGCATTTT.

This chain joins TRBV19 and TRBJ1-2; TRBD1 matches 9 bases. The trim removed 5 bases at V and 7 bases at J, leaving 11 bases unmatched. CDR1 and CDR2 (germline): LNHDA, SQIVND (reference sequence). The CDR3 sequence is 15 residues long. This CDR3 is CASSRGGTGIRGYTF. The CDR3 DNA is TGTGCCAGTAGTCGCGGAGGGACAGGGATCCGTGGCTACACCTTC.

This chain joins TRBV18 and TRBJ1-1; weak D call: TRBD1 (5 bases). Trimming stripped 3 bases from V and 7 bases from J, with 15 bases between. The CDR3 loop spans 14 amino acids. The germline V gene encodes CDR1 KGHSH and CDR2 LQKENI. This CDR3 reads CASSPGDPEVEAFF. CDR3 bases: TGTGCCAGCTCACCCGGGGACCCAGAAGTTGAAGCTTTCTTT.

This chain uses TRBV5-4 with TRBJ1-2; D not certain. The V gene's germline CDR1 is SGHNT and CDR2 YYREEE (reference sequence). The CDR3 totals 14 residues. Trimming stripped 0 bases from V and 3 bases from J, with 9 bases between. The CDR3 nucleotides are TGTGCCAGCAGCTTGGCGGGCGGACACTATGGCTACACCTTC. Its translation is CASSLAGGHYGYTF.

This clone was observed a single time. The chain combines TRBV12-5 with TRBJ1-2; D call uncertain. The CDR3 contains 14 residues. Per germline, CDR1 LGHNT and CDR2 FRNRAP. Trimming cost V 6 bases and J 3 bases, with 14 bases left between them. The CDR3 reads CASGFSRTDYGYTF. DNA of the CDR3: TGTGCTAGTGGATTTTCCAGGACGGACTATGGCTACACCTTC. Full variable domain (remainder filled in from reference TRBV12-5 and TRBJ1-2): DARVTQTPRHKVTEMGQEVTMRCQPILGHNTVFWYRQTMMQGLELLAYFRNRAPLDDSGMPKDRFSAEMPDATLATLKIQPSEPRDSAVYFCASGFSRTDYGYTFGSGTRLTVV.

The V call is TRBV28, the J call TRBJ1-4, with D unclear. V lost 4 bases and J lost 6, with 15 bases in between. Germline CDR1 MDHEN, CDR2 SYDVKM. The length of the CDR3 is 15 residues. The CDR3 bases are TGTGCCAGCAGTTCCCGTGGCGGAGCGTATGAAAAACTGTTTTTT. This codes for CASSSRGGAYEKLFF.

The rearrangement links TRBV11-2 to TRBJ2-1; a possible D gene is TRBD2 (7 bases). Trimming shortened V by 1 base and J by 4 bases, and 14 bases separated the two germline ends. Germline V CDR1 and CDR2: SGHAT, FQNNGV. The CDR3 is 16 residues long. CDR3 coding DNA: TGTGCCAGCAGCTTAGTTATGGGGGGGCAGTACAATGAGCAGTTCTTC. This encodes CASSLVMGGQYNEQFF.

CDR3 nucleotide sequence: TGCGCCAGCAGCTTGGGTCGCGGCACCGGGGAGCTGTTTTTT. Translation gives CASSLGRGTGELFF. This chain uses TRBV5-1 with TRBJ2-2; D gene ambiguous. Germline loops: CDR1 SGHRS, CDR2 YFSETQ. V lost 0 bases to trimming and J lost 4 bases, with 7 bases between them. The CDR3 is 14 amino acids.